Given below is one T cell receptor (beta chain) in context. The data were taken from a study of control samples from healthy donors and cancer patients. Only in-frame clones appear in the TCRdb table, and some are missing; sequencing was by immunoSEQ multiplex PCR. The repertoire holds under 450,000 clones, with around nine tenths as singletons. The CDR3 length is 17 residues. Germline CDR1 reads WNHNN; CDR2 reads SYGVQD (reference sequence). V was pared by 3 bases and J by 2 bases, with 8 bases of the junction left unmatched. The chain joins TRBV10-1 to TRBJ2-3; 10 nucleotides align to TRBD2. This sequence was found in a man aged 35-49 years with head and neck cancer. Sequencing was carried out using PBMCs. In nucleotides, the CDR3 is TGCGCCAGCAGTGATCGAGGACTAGCGGAGTCCACAGATACGCAGTATTTT. As protein: CASSDRGLAESTDTQYF.